Listed below are T cell receptor beta chains from one sample, sequenced in a study of blood T cell repertoires in COVID-19. Only in-frame clones appear in the TCRdb table, and some are missing; sequencing was by immunoSEQ multiplex PCR. Among 210,000 or so clones listed, less than 90% were seen once. Sequenced: peripheral blood. These receptors all come from a woman aged 50 to 65 with acute or convalescent COVID-19. Each CDR3 is given with its conserved first and last residue. A D gene is named only where the DNA matches it firmly. The listing skips clone size in some rows; elsewhere it reads once, few, many or a size class.

clone_size | d_call | j_call | v_call | cdr3_aa | cdr3_nt
. | TRBD1 | TRBJ1-1 | TRBV25-1 | CASMGGQGVTEAFF | TGTGCCAGCATGGGTGGACAGGGAGTTACTGAAGCTTTCTTT
once | . | TRBJ2-1 | TRBV4-3 | CASSQVWGSWQFF | TGCGCCAGCAGCCAAGTATGGGGCAGTTGGCAGTTCTTC
. | . | TRBJ2-2 | TRBV7-9 | CASSLDRASGTGELFF | TGTGCCAGCAGCTTAGACAGGGCGAGCGGCACCGGGGAGCTGTTTTTT
. | TRBD1 | TRBJ1-5 | TRBV11-2 | CASSPGTANQPQHF | TGTGCCAGCAGCCCCGGGACAGCTAATCAGCCCCAGCATTTT
. | . | TRBJ2-1 | TRBV20-1 | CSASDYRRKTHNEQFF | TGCAGTGCTAGTGATTACAGAAGAAAGACACACAATGAGCAGTTCTTC
. | TRBD2 | TRBJ2-7 | TRBV7-8 | CASSLARGLAGGFSYEQYF | TGTGCCAGCAGCTTAGCGCGGGGACTAGCGGGAGGCTTCTCCTACGAGCAGTACTTC
. | TRBD1 | TRBJ1-4 | TRBV7-7 | CASSLTDRVMGEKLFF | TGTGCCAGCAGCCTGACCGACAGGGTTATGGGGGAAAAACTGTTTTTT
. | . | TRBJ1-4 | TRBV7-9 | CASSLRRPGANEKLFF | TGTGCCAGCAGCTTGCGCCGCCCCGGGGCTAATGAAAAACTGTTTTTT
. | . | TRBJ1-6 | TRBV9 | CASSAGSDYNSPLHF | TGTGCCAGCAGCGCGGGAAGCGACTATAATTCACCCCTCCACTTT
. | TRBD1 | TRBJ2-5 | TRBV30 | CAWTKGQGARETQYF | TGTGCCTGGACCAAAGGACAGGGGGCGAGGGAGACCCAGTACTTC
. | . | TRBJ1-2 | TRBV27 | CASSLSGLNYGYTF | TGTGCCAGCAGTTTATCCGGGTTGAACTATGGCTACACCTTC
few | . | TRBJ2-1 | TRBV5-1 | CASSLGPGTDEQFF | TGCGCCAGCAGCTTGGGCCCGGGAACGGATGAGCAGTTCTTC
. | . | TRBJ2-3 | TRBV7-3 | CASSPRGTTDTQYF | TGTGCCAGCAGCCCGAGGGGGACCACAGATACGCAGTATTTT
. | TRBD2 | TRBJ2-1 | TRBV5-4 | CASSLRLAVSYNEQFF | TGTGCCAGCAGCTTGAGGCTAGCGGTCTCCTACAATGAGCAGTTCTTC
. | . | TRBJ1-1 | TRBV9 | CASSPRGGNTEAFF | TGTGCCAGCAGCCCTCGGGGAGGGAACACTGAAGCTTTCTTT
. | TRBD2 | TRBJ2-1 | TRBV4-1 | CASSQGGSSGATIFYNEQFF | TGCGCCAGCAGCCAGGGTGGGTCTAGCGGGGCGACGATATTCTACAATGAGCAGTTCTTC
. | . | TRBJ1-2 | TRBV5-4 | CASSKLSFLEGYTF | TGTGCCAGCAGCAAGCTCTCGTTCCTTGAAGGCTACACCTTC
. | . | TRBJ2-5 | TRBV7-6 | CASSLSARGNQETQYF | TGTGCCAGCAGCTTATCTGCTAGGGGGAATCAAGAGACCCAGTACTTC
. | TRBD1 | TRBJ1-1 | TRBV6-2/TRBV6-3 | CASSTRDRQIRAFF | TGTGCCAGCAGTACCAGGGACAGGCAAATTCGGGCTTTCTTT
. | . | TRBJ1-5 | TRBV7-2 | CASSLETPNQPQHF | TGTGCCAGCAGCTTAGAGACACCTAATCAGCCCCAGCATTTT
. | TRBD2 | TRBJ2-7 | TRBV5-5 | CASSLFSLAGLQYF | TGTGCCAGCAGCTTGTTTTCGCTAGCGGGATTGCAGTACTTC
. | . | TRBJ1-1 | TRBV30 | CAWSEAPRSQNTEAFF | TGTGCCTGGAGTGAGGCGCCTAGGAGCCAGAACACTGAAGCTTTCTTT
few | TRBD2 | TRBJ2-1 | TRBV5-1 | CASSQLAEQFF | TGCGCCAGCAGCCAACTAGCGGAGCAGTTCTTC
. | . | TRBJ2-1 | TRBV27 | CASSSREPGGNEQFF | TGTGCCAGCAGTTCTCGGGAGCCTGGCGGTAATGAGCAGTTCTTC
. | TRBD2 | TRBJ2-3 | TRBV11-2 | CASSPLAGVRDTQYF | TGTGCCAGCAGCCCATTAGCGGGAGTAAGAGATACGCAGTATTTT
. | TRBD1 | TRBJ1-2 | TRBV24-1 | CATSPGQGIYGYTF | TGTGCCACCAGCCCGGGACAGGGAATCTATGGCTACACCTTC
. | TRBD2 | TRBJ2-3 | TRBV7-9 | CASSFNAGGSSSTDTQYF | TGTGCCAGCAGCTTCAACGCGGGAGGGTCGAGTAGCACAGATACGCAGTATTTT
once | TRBD2 | TRBJ2-5 | TRBV29-1 | CSVEISGGETQYF | TGCAGCGTTGAAATCTCGGGAGGAGAGACCCAGTACTTC
few | . | TRBJ2-5 | TRBV5-6 | CASSFAVSASGEETQYF | TGTGCCAGCAGCTTTGCGGTATCAGCCTCAGGGGAAGAGACCCAGTACTTC
. | . | TRBJ1-1 | TRBV29-1 | CSVDSRDRDTEAFF | TGCAGCGTTGATAGCCGCGACCGAGACACTGAAGCTTTCTTT
. | . | TRBJ1-2 | TRBV27 | CASSQDTIYGYTF | TGTGCCAGCAGCCAAGACACGATCTATGGCTACACCTTC
. | . | TRBJ2-6 | TRBV5-1 | CASSPPGTGANVLTF | TGCGCCAGCAGCCCTCCAGGGACTGGGGCCAACGTCCTGACTTTC
. | . | TRBJ2-1 | TRBV3-1/TRBV3-2 | CASSLGPYNEQFF | TGTGCCAGCAGCCTGGGGCCTTACAATGAGCAGTTCTTC
once | . | TRBJ1-6 | TRBV6-2/TRBV6-3 | CASSYNRPSDSPLHF | TGTGCCAGCAGTTATAACAGGCCCAGTGATTCACCCCTCCACTTT
. | . | TRBJ1-2 | TRBV6-5 | CASSYPGGGYTF | TGTGCCAGCAGTTACCCGGGTGGAGGCTACACCTTC
. | . | TRBJ1-4 | TRBV9 | CASSVSQGGFHEKLFF | TGTGCCAGCAGCGTATCCCAGGGCGGATTTCATGAAAAACTGTTTTTT
. | TRBD2 | TRBJ2-3 | TRBV7-8 | CASRARTSGTDTQYF | TGTGCCAGCAGAGCCCGGACTAGCGGCACAGATACGCAGTATTTT
once | TRBD2 | TRBJ2-7 | TRBV3-1/TRBV3-2 | CASSQVWGNVGGEQYF | TGTGCCAGCAGCCAAGTCTGGGGGAACGTGGGAGGGGAGCAGTACTTC
. | . | TRBJ2-2 | TRBV27 | CASSNSPSGELFF | TGTGCCAGCAGTAATTCTCCGTCCGGGGAGCTGTTTTTT
. | TRBD1 | TRBJ2-7 | TRBV2 | CASSVAPGQNYEQYF | TGTGCCAGCAGTGTAGCCCCGGGACAGAACTACGAGCAGTACTTC
few | . | TRBJ1-2 | TRBV3-1/TRBV3-2 | CASSQFFSFGDPRGYTF | TGTGCCAGCAGCCAATTCTTTTCCTTCGGGGATCCGCGAGGCTACACCTTC
. | . | TRBJ2-3 | TRBV27 | CASRERGSTDTQYF | TGTGCCAGCAGGGAACGCGGGAGCACAGATACGCAGTATTTT
. | . | TRBJ1-4 | TRBV27 | CASRSVSGTNEKLFF | TGTGCCAGCAGATCCGTCAGCGGGACTAATGAAAAACTGTTTTTT
. | TRBD2 | TRBJ2-3 | TRBV9 | CASSASGGPDTQYF | TGTGCCAGCAGCGCCTCGGGGGGGCCAGATACGCAGTATTTT
few | . | TRBJ2-7 | TRBV7-4 | CASSFLYGQISYEQYF | TGTGCCAGCAGCTTCCTTTACGGACAGATTTCCTACGAGCAGTACTTC
once | TRBD1 | TRBJ1-2 | TRBV6-5 | CASSYSATGSYGYTF | TGTGCCAGCAGTTACTCTGCGACAGGGAGCTATGGCTACACCTTC
. | . | TRBJ1-2 | TRBV19 | CASSAQGPVFGYTF | TGTGCCAGTAGTGCACAGGGCCCCGTCTTTGGCTACACCTTC
. | TRBD2 | TRBJ2-3 | TRBV9 | CASSVGTSGRADTQYF | TGTGCCAGCAGCGTGGGGACTAGCGGGAGGGCTGATACGCAGTATTTT
. | TRBD1 | TRBJ2-2 | TRBV2 | CAMKNGTANTGELFF | TGTGCCATGAAAAACGGGACAGCGAACACCGGGGAGCTGTTTTTT
. | TRBD2 | TRBJ2-1 | TRBV30 | CAWGRTSGAYNEQFF | TGTGCCTGGGGCCGTACTAGCGGGGCCTACAATGAGCAGTTCTTC
. | TRBD1 | TRBJ2-7 | TRBV5-1 | CASSLADRAPYDEQYF | TGCGCCAGCAGCTTGGCTGACAGGGCCCCCTACGACGAGCAGTACTTC
few | TRBD1 | TRBJ1-6 | TRBV30 | CAWSPPGQGNSPLHF | TGTGCCTGGAGTCCCCCCGGACAGGGGAATTCACCCCTCCACTTT
. | TRBD2 | TRBJ2-1 | TRBV19 | CASSIDGAGGPNNEQFF | TGTGCCAGTAGTATAGATGGGGCGGGAGGGCCAAACAATGAGCAGTTCTTC
. | . | TRBJ2-7 | TRBV28 | CASSFQGGYEQYF | TGTGCCAGCAGTTTTCAGGGGGGCTACGAGCAGTACTTC